This T cell receptor beta chain was recovered during a study of blood T cell repertoires in COVID-19. Study context: The samples span acute and convalescent COVID-19 from the United States, Italy and Spain. Sample material is recorded as cDNA or gDNA derived from T cells, B-cell-depleted T cells, or PBMCs.

Authors' methods: From reference gene primer amplification, estimates of nucleated cell counts were derived. The method was immunoSEQ multiplex PCR; TCRdb's version includes in-frame clones alone and lacks a portion of them. V, J and clone size were drawn from that table, and D and trimming were deduced from the DNA. The profile shows approximately 240,000 clones, around 86% of them singletons. The ends lost 2 bases at V and 2 bases at J; junction bases unmatched: 7. CDR1 and CDR2 (germline): KGHSY, FQNENV. This CDR3 comprises 16 residues. The V gene is TRBV16, the J gene TRBJ2-3; 7 bases line up with TRBD1. Sequencing used peripheral blood. This TCR was sampled from a woman in her twenties or thirties who had recovered from COVID-19. The CDR3 nucleotides are TGTGCCAGCAGCCAAGTGACAGGGCCTATCACAGATACGCAGTATTTT. It codes for CASSQVTGPITDTQYF.